This T cell receptor (beta chain) was recovered during a study of T cell responses to AZD1222 COVID-19 vaccine (dated by TCRdb to about 2021). Study-wide context: AZD1222 recipients whose second dose came at about 4 weeks and those whose second dose came at about 12 weeks were combined into one group, since spike-specific TCR depth and breadth did not differ between the two schedules. A total of roughly 240 trial participants underwent TCR sequencing, of whom about 210 received two doses of AZD1222 and about 26 received two doses of the MenACWY control vaccine. Trial participants were enrolled by age into 18-55, 56-69 and 70-plus year subgroups, with roughly 160, 29 and 62 TCR-sequenced participants respectively. What the study reported, not specific to this receptor: Participants were mostly white British, with more females than males. The authors suggested clonal diversity may have been underestimated. Conclusions about previously exposed vaccinees were limited because only six AZD1222 recipients were SARS-CoV-2 seropositive at baseline. CD4 TCRs associated with the vaccine covered the entire spike protein, and the dominant responses were in regions 160-218 and 743-854. Reportedly, almost half of the unique spike-specific TCRs recognized epitopes lying outside the regions that are mutated in the B.1.351 and B.1.1.7 variants. The 56-69-year group was small, and its depth increase did not reach significance, likely because of low power. After two AZD1222 doses, spike-specific TCR breadth and depth were significantly higher than at day 0 and than in MenACWY recipients. Because no samples from the day 14 peak response were available, repertoires could be characterized only after the peak T cell response.

Note on this clone: No antigen is known for it. Per-base qualities were not stored, and no clone one base away is much larger.

The CDR3 regions of human TCRbeta chains were subjected to immunosequencing. Per the authors' processing: Repertoire TCRs were matched against a reference library of SARS-CoV-2-specific TCRs generated with the MIRA antigen-specificity platform. Breadth meant the fraction of unique TCRs that were SARS-CoV-2-associated, whereas depth meant the fraction of total T cells that were SARS-CoV-2-associated. Using the MIRA data, each spike-specific TCR was assigned both to the spike region to which the TCR was reactive and to a CD4 or CD8 class. Log10-transformed breadth and depth values were compared by one-way ANOVA with Sidak's multiple comparisons tests. In TCRdb, the immuneACCESS table is reduced to in-frame sequences with V and J assigned. These tables do not hold every clone; where another copy was compared, an unresolved V gene accounts for under half, and the others remain unexplained. The V and J calls and clone size come from that table; D and trimming were worked out from the DNA. This sample holds roughly 190,000 clones; around 90% were observed only once. The ten largest make up 0.99% of the sample.

The meaning of the sample's time point label: baseline before first vaccination. Samples from vaccinated people were obtained from the UK trials COV001 and COV002, which included a single-blind randomized controlled phase 2/3 trial of AZD1222 (ChAdOx1 nCoV-19) in healthy adults. Trial participant PBMC samples were collected at day 0 and day 28 after the second dose for TCRbeta chain sequencing. The specimen was peripheral blood, collected on day 0 of AZD1222 vaccination. The TCR comes from an adult in good health.

The bases read TGCGCCAGCAGCGCTGGACGAAGGCTCTACGAGCAGTACTTC. It codes for CASSAGRRLYEQYF. Recombination joined TRBV5-1 with TRBJ2-7; the D gene remains uncertain. The CDR3, from cysteine to phenylalanine, totals 14 residues. Only the CDR3 part of the read is kept: 42 bases, read in frame from the first base. Deletion took 4 bases off V and 3 bases off J, with a span of 14 bases between the germline ends. The germline V gene provides CDR1 SGHRS and CDR2 YFSETQ.